The text below deals with one T cell receptor beta chain. Its target is unknown. As for treatment: 19 received Ad26.COV2.S at low or high dose, single or two shots; several received placebo; per-sample allocation not given. Samples analyzed were those drawn on day 63 after the first vaccine or placebo injection. Wuhan-strain SARS-CoV-2 spike was expressed by the Ad26 vector that made up the vaccine. Produced via immunoSEQ multiplex PCR; TCRdb's table is partial and in-frame only. The sample carries 350,000 to 450,000 clones, 80% to 90% recorded once. These data originate in a study of Ad26.COV2.S vaccination and SARS-CoV-2 variants. Study-wide findings and caveats: Measurement of non-spike TCR breadth gave similar results in vaccine and placebo recipients. Considerable breadth of spike-specific CD8+ and CD4+ T cell responses has reportedly been documented following vaccination.

The germline V and J ends were trimmed by 2 bases and 0 bases, with 8 bases remaining between them. The CDR3 runs to 15 residues. Germline V gene lookup returns CDR1 MNHEY and CDR2 SMNVEV (reference sequence). This TCR came from a person aged 18 to 59 who received the Ad26.COV2.S COVID-19 vaccine or a placebo. The sequenced sample was peripheral blood, obtained in a trial of Ad26.COV2.S vaccine versus placebo. V gene TRBV27 combines with J gene TRBJ1-5; D uncertain. The CDR3 is CASSLTASSNQPQHF. As DNA, the CDR3 is TGTGCCAGCAGTTTAACGGCGAGTAGCAATCAGCCCCAGCATTTT.